The 24 T cell receptor beta chains in this list originate from one sample, sequenced in a study of OX40 agonist ivuxolimab in advanced cancers. Libraries were prepared by immunoSEQ multiplex PCR; TCRdb keeps only in-frame clonotypes and omits some of them. The sample contains 75,000 to 100,000 clones, 70% to 90% of which appear only once. Material: CD4+ or CD8+ T cells sorted from blood, obtained in a trial of the OX40 agonist ivuxolimab. These TCRs come from an adult with an advanced solid tumor such as melanoma, head and neck, liver or kidney cancer.

The chain combines TRBV2 with TRBJ2-3; 11 nucleotides agree with TRBD2. The CDR3 is 15 residues long. The germline CDR1 and CDR2 sequences are SNHLY and FYNNEI. Unmatched junction bases numbered 8, after V lost 6 bases and J lost 6 bases. In DNA, the CDR3 is TGTGCCAGCAGAGGGACTAGCGGTCTGATGGATACGCAGTATTTT. Translation gives CASRGTSGLMDTQYF.

The chain carries TRBV29-1 and TRBJ2-7; D unresolved. The CDR3 consists of 11 residues. Trimming stripped 7 bases from V and 3 bases from J, with 10 bases between. The V gene's germline CDR1 is SQVTM and CDR2 ANQGSEA. CDR3 in amino acids: CSAGSIYEQYF. CDR3 DNA: TGCAGCGCCGGGTCTATCTACGAGCAGTACTTC.

The V and J genes are TRBV5-1 and TRBJ1-1, with D possibly TRBD1 on 5 matching bases. The germline gives CDR1 SGHRS, CDR2 YFSETQ. This CDR3 is 14 amino acids long. Deletions cut 3 bases from V and 6 bases from J, with 15 bases between. The CDR3 nucleotides are TGCGCCAGCAGCTCAGGGACCTCGGGCGCTGAAGCTTTCTTT. This sequence encodes CASSSGTSGAEAFF.

This clone was observed a few times. The CDR3 nucleotides read TGTGCCAGCACCGGGACAGGGACGACTGGAAACACCATATATTTT. Translating gives CASTGTGTTGNTIYF. The chain is built from TRBV4-2 and TRBJ1-3, with 9 bases that match TRBD1. V was clipped by 7 bases and J by 2 bases; unmatched bases: 6. Germline loops: CDR1 LGHNA, CDR2 YNFKEQ. There are 15 residues in the CDR3.

The CDR3 DNA sequence: TGTGCTAGTGGTTTCGGACAACGCGGGACCAAAAACATTCAGTACTTC. Translation gives CASGFGQRGTKNIQYF. The rearrangement joins TRBV12-5 to TRBJ2-4; maybe TRBD2 (6 bases). This CDR3 comprises 16 residues. The V gene's germline CDR1 is LGHNT and CDR2 FRNRAP. V was pared by 3 bases and J by 2 bases, with 14 bases between. Complete variable domain (other parts from reference TRBV12-5 and TRBJ2-4): DARVTQTPRHKVTEMGQEVTMRCQPILGHNTVFWYRQTMMQGLELLAYFRNRAPLDDSGMPKDRFSAEMPDATLATLKIQPSEPRDSAVYFCASGFGQRGTKNIQYFGAGTRLSVL.

This rearrangement joins TRBV19 to TRBJ1-3; D possibly corresponds to TRBD1 (5 bases). V lost 5 bases and J lost 1, with 15 bases in between. The CDR3 sequence is 16 residues long. Germline CDR1 is LNHDA and CDR2 is SQIVND (reference sequence). The CDR3 loop reads CASSPGQPLSGNTIYF. The CDR3 bases are TGTGCCAGTAGTCCCGGACAACCCTTATCTGGAAACACCATATATTTT.

The chain's CDR3 is CASIGPDRPMNTEAFF. The CDR3, as DNA: TGTGCCAGTATTGGTCCGGACAGACCTATGAACACTGAAGCTTTCTTT. The V gene is TRBV19, the J gene TRBJ1-1; TRBD1 is a possible D gene (6 bases). Trimming cost V 7 bases and J 0 bases, with 18 bases left between them. Germline-derived CDR1 and CDR2 are LNHDA and SQIVND (reference sequence). This CDR3 has 16 amino acids.

This chain joins TRBV5-1 and TRBJ2-7, with 10 bases aligning to TRBD2. Looked up from germline, CDR1 is SGHRS and CDR2 is YFSETQ. The CDR3 contains 16 residues. Trimming removed 4 bases from V and 5 bases from J; junction bases left unmatched: 12. In DNA form, the CDR3 reads TGCGCCAGCAGCCCCCCTCTAGCGGGGGCTACTAACGAGCAGTACTTC. Amino acids: CASSPPLAGATNEQYF. Together with reference TRBV5-1 and TRBJ2-7, the CDR3 gives the full variable domain: KAGVTQTPRYLIKTRGQQVTLSCSPISGHRSVSWYQQTPGQGLQFLFEYFSETQRNKGNFPGRFSGRQFSNSRSEMNVSTLELGDSALYLCASSPPLAGATNEQYFGPGTRLTVT.

The chain combines TRBV7-2 with TRBJ1-1, with 9 nucleotides matching TRBD1. With 6 bases clipped from V and 0 bases from J, the junction kept 2 bases outside the gene matches. The length of the CDR3 is 14 residues. The germline V gene has CDR1 SGHTA and CDR2 FQGNSA. The CDR3 region is CASRTGGVNTEAFF. In DNA, the CDR3 is TGTGCCAGCAGGACAGGGGGGGTGAACACTGAAGCTTTCTTT.

Details on this clone: The same CDR3 is also encoded by other DNA sequences in this sample. The CDR3 DNA sequence: TGTGCCAGCAGGCGCAGGGCCAACTATGGCTACACCTTC. Translation gives CASRRRANYGYTF. The rearrangement uses TRBV27 and TRBJ1-2; TRBD1 might be the D (5 bases). CDR3 length: 13 residues. The germline CDR1 and CDR2 sequences are MNHEY and SMNVEV (reference sequence). V lost 6 bases and J 2 bases, leaving 10 bases between the germline ends.

This chain connects TRBV28 to TRBJ1-2; perhaps TRBD1 as D (5 bases). CDR3 length equals 13 residues. The V and J ends lost 5 bases and 7 bases respectively, with 14 bases between them. CDR1 MDHEN and CDR2 SYDVKM come from the germline V gene. CDR3 amino acids: CASSTLARGGYTF. CDR3 nucleotide sequence: TGTGCCAGCAGTACCTTAGCGAGGGGTGGCTACACCTTC.

This chain connects TRBV28 to TRBJ1-2; D is uncertain. CDR3 length: 15 residues. V gave up 6 bases and J gave up 4 bases, with 18 bases separating them. Germline V gene lookup returns CDR1 MDHEN and CDR2 SYDVKM. This CDR3 is CASSPPPGTLYGYTF. CDR3 bases: TGTGCCAGCAGCCCCCCGCCGGGAACGCTCTATGGCTACACCTTC.

J is TRBJ2-2 and V is TRBV27; D is perhaps TRBD1 or TRBD2 (6 bases each). The length of the CDR3 is 13 residues. Germline assignment: CDR1 MNHEY and CDR2 SMNVEV (reference sequence). V dropped 2 bases and J dropped 7 bases, with 8 bases sitting between them. This chain's CDR3 is CASSLEGGGELFF. The CDR3 DNA reads TGTGCCAGCAGTTTAGAGGGGGGCGGGGAGCTGTTTTTT.

The chain is built from TRBV9 and TRBJ1-6; TRBD1 matches 7 bases. V gave up 5 bases and J gave up 8 bases; unmatched junction bases: 10. CDR1 is SGDLS, CDR2 YYNGEE, per germline. This CDR3 is 15 amino acids long. CDR3 protein: CASSDSDRDDSPLHF. CDR3 DNA sequence: TGTGCCAGCAGTGATTCCGACAGGGATGATTCACCCCTCCACTTT.

The gene calls are TRBV4-1 and TRBJ2-3; D gene ambiguous. The CDR3 contains 13 residues. Per the germline V gene, CDR1 is MGHRA and CDR2 is YSYEKL. Between the trimmed V and J ends, which lost 0 bases and 7 bases, there was a span of 8 bases. The CDR3 bases are TGCGCCAGCAGCCAAGATTGGCTTTATACGCAGTATTTT. Translated, it gives CASSQDWLYTQYF.

On this clone itself: At the DNA level, this CDR3 is encoded by other sequences in the same sample as well. The J gene is TRBJ2-5, the V gene TRBV5-1; possibly TRBD1 for D (5 bases). CDR3 length equals 14 residues. Germline loops: CDR1 SGHRS, CDR2 YFSETQ. V was trimmed by 0 bases and J by 2 bases, leaving 8 bases between them. CDR3 loop: CASSLGGAQETQYF. In nucleotides, the CDR3 is TGCGCCAGCAGCTTGGGGGGCGCTCAAGAGACCCAGTACTTC.

The chain employs TRBV19 and TRBJ2-1; either TRBD1 or TRBD2 may supply D (5 bases each). The CDR3 length is 16 residues. The germline V gene encodes CDR1 LNHDA and CDR2 SQIVND (reference sequence). The V gene lost 5 bases and the J gene lost 1 base, with 15 bases spanning the gap. The CDR3 region is CASSEVGARSYNEQFF. CDR3 in DNA: TGTGCCAGTAGTGAGGTCGGGGCCCGATCCTACAATGAGCAGTTCTTC.

The chain links TRBV28 to TRBJ2-7; D gene ambiguous. CDR1 is MDHEN, CDR2 SYDVKM, per germline. V lost 5 bases and J lost 5, with 16 bases in between. This CDR3 spans 14 amino acids. The CDR3 DNA sequence: TGTGCCAGCAGTCCCTCACGGCCTCGGGACGAGCAGTACTTC. Translated: CASSPSRPRDEQYF.

The chain recombines TRBV7-2 with TRBJ2-7; 10 bases match TRBD1. CDR1 SGHTA and CDR2 FQGNSA come from the germline V gene. The CDR3 runs 15 residues. Germline trimming cut 2 bases from V and 4 bases from J; bases unmatched to any gene: 5. The CDR3: CASSLTRTGGYEQYF. The DNA of the CDR3 is TGTGCCAGCAGCTTAACGAGGACAGGGGGTTACGAGCAGTACTTC.

This chain connects TRBV6-6 to TRBJ1-6, with 8 bases aligning to TRBD1. CDR3 length: 14 residues. From germline, CDR1 is MNHNY and CDR2 SVGAGI (reference sequence). With 5 bases clipped from V and 10 bases from J, the junction kept 7 bases outside the gene matches. The CDR3 loop reads CASSTGQVYSPLHF. The CDR3 DNA reads TGTGCCAGCAGTACGGGACAGGTCTACTCACCCCTCCACTTT.

CDR3 loop: CASSQPGQDRYEQYF. The CDR3 region has the DNA TGTGCCAGCAGCCAACCCGGACAGGATCGCTACGAGCAGTACTTC. This sequence joins TRBV5-4 and TRBJ2-7, with TRBD1 matching 7 bases. Germline V gene sequence: CDR1 SGHNT, CDR2 YYREEE (reference sequence). Trimming at V came to 4 bases and at J to 3 bases, leaving 10 bases not matched to a gene. The CDR3 contains 15 residues.

This clone was seen a single time. V and J are TRBV19 and TRBJ1-1; no definite D call. V was clipped by 8 bases and J by 4 bases, with 11 bases between them. The CDR3 length is 12 residues. Looked up from germline, CDR1 is LNHDA and CDR2 is SQIVND (reference sequence). This CDR3 reads CASFDRGTEAFF. Written as DNA, the CDR3 is TGTGCCAGTTTCGACCGGGGCACTGAAGCTTTCTTT.

This chain links TRBV5-5 with TRBJ2-7; 10 bases line up with TRBD1. Trimming took 4 bases from V and 3 from J; bases not matched to a gene: 7. CDR3 size: 15 residues. Germline V gives CDR1 SGHKS, CDR2 YYEKEE (reference sequence). CDR3 protein: CASSQGQGMNYEQYF. The CDR3, as DNA: TGTGCCAGCAGCCAGGGACAGGGGATGAACTACGAGCAGTACTTC.

By share, this clone counts as medium-sized. The chain carries TRBV28 and TRBJ2-5, with D possibly being TRBD1 (6 bases). The CDR3 loop spans 15 amino acids. The germline V gene encodes CDR1 MDHEN and CDR2 SYDVKM. V lost 3 bases to trimming and J lost 2 bases, with 13 bases between them. CDR3: CASSLPTGIQETQYF. The CDR3 bases are TGTGCCAGCAGTTTGCCTACAGGGATACAAGAGACCCAGTACTTC.